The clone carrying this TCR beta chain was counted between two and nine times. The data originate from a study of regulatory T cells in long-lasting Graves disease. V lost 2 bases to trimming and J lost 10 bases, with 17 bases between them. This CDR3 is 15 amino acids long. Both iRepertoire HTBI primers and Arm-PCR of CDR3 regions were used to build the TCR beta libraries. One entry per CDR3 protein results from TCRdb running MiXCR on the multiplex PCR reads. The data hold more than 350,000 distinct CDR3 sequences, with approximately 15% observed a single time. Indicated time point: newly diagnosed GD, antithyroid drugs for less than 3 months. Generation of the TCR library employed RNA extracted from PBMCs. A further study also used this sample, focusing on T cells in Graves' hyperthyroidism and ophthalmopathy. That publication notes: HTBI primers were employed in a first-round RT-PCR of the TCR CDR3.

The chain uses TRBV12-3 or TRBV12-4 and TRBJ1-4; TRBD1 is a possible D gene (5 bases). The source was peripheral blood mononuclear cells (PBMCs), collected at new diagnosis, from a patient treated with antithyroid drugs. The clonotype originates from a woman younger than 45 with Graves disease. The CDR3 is CASSLLGDPDRKLFF. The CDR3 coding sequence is TGTGCCAGCAGTTTACTAGGGGACCCCGATCGAAAACTGTTTTTT.